The clone carrying this TCR beta chain has a handful of counts. The antigen remains unidentified. PCR involved 60 Vbeta and 13 Jbeta primers. The method was immunoSEQ multiplex PCR; TCRdb's version includes in-frame clones alone and lacks a portion of them. The profile shows 64,000 or so clones, 85% of them singletons. The entry originates in a study of cytomegalovirus exposure and HLA in healthy donors. The CDR3 spans 13 residues. V was clipped by 6 bases and J by 4 bases; unmatched bases: 3. Germline-derived CDR1 and CDR2 are SNHLY and FYNNEI. Study-wide results and caveats: According to an earlier analysis, most TCR beta V segments yielded productive rearrangements about 90% or about 30% of the time. Apparent HLA restriction characterized most CMV-associated TCR beta chains in a later analysis.

Sequenced material: PBMCs. The rearrangement links TRBV2 to TRBJ1-2; 9 nucleotides line up with TRBD1. This sequence was found in a female donor in good health and CMV-seronegative. The CDR3 DNA reads as TGTGCCAGCAGCGGACAGGGGATCTATGGCTACACCTTC. It encodes CASSGQGIYGYTF.